The 10 T cell receptor beta chains below were found in one sample sequenced in a study of CD8 T cells in ankylosing spondylitis. Study results and caveats: Among TCR beta sequences, a motif of eight highly homologous variants appeared characteristic of ankylosing spondylitis blood.

TCRdb passed the 5' RACE reads through MiXCR, listing each CDR3 protein once. The sample shows about 220,000 distinct CDR3 sequences, more than 5.5% of them seen only once. Antigen specificity for these receptors is unknown. Source material: blood, either unsorted or a sorted T cell fraction (not recorded which). These receptors all come from a male donor with ankylosing spondylitis.

Only a few counts were recorded for this clonotype. The chain recombines TRBV5-6 with TRBJ2-1, with 11 nucleotides matching TRBD2. The CDR3 sequence is 15 residues long. Germline V lookup: CDR1 SGHDT, CDR2 YYEEEE. Trimming removed 0 bases from V and 10 bases from J; junction bases left unmatched: 6. The CDR3 region has the DNA TGTGCCAGCAGCTTGGTAGCGGGGGGGGAAGGCGAGCAGTTCTTC. Encoded protein: CASSLVAGGEGEQFF.

This clonotype appeared many times. The rearrangement links TRBV5-1 to TRBJ1-2; 8 bases are a match to TRBD1. There are 15 residues in the CDR3. CDR1 SGHRS and CDR2 YFSETQ come from the germline V gene. V lost 0 bases and J lost 4; bases outside the gene matches: 5. Here the CDR3 reads CASSLDRGEFYGYTF. The CDR3, as DNA: TGCGCCAGCAGCTTGGACAGGGGGGAATTCTATGGCTACACCTTC.

The chain employs TRBV7-8 and TRBJ1-5; no clear D gene. Germline V CDR1 and CDR2: SGHVS, FQNEAQ. There are 16 residues in the CDR3. V lost 5 bases to trimming and J lost 1 base, with 15 bases between them. The CDR3 sequence: CASSLEGRSSNQPQHF. The DNA of the CDR3 is TGTGCCAGCAGCCTAGAGGGAAGAAGCAGCAATCAGCCCCAGCATTTT.

Many counts were recorded for this clonotype. This sequence joins TRBV7-2 and TRBJ2-7; D gene unclear. This CDR3 has 14 residues. Germline V CDR1 and CDR2: SGHTA, FQGNSA. Trimming took 5 bases from V and 0 from J, leaving 11 bases between them. In DNA form, the CDR3 reads TGTGCCAGCAGCGCAGGATACGTCTCCTACGAGCAGTACTTC. This translates into CASSAGYVSYEQYF.

The chain links TRBV5-8 to TRBJ1-1, with 7 bases that match TRBD1. The length of the CDR3 is 12 residues. V was pared by 4 bases and J by 7 bases, with 4 bases of the junction left unmatched. Germline-derived CDR1 and CDR2 are SGHTS and YDEGEE. The CDR3 DNA reads as TGTGCCAGCAGCATAGGGACAGTTGAAGCTTTCTTT. As protein: CASSIGTVEAFF.

The table lists this clonotype with many counts. The V and J genes are TRBV27 and TRBJ2-7; TRBD1 aligns across 8 bases. CDR1 is MNHEY, CDR2 SMNVEV, per germline (reference sequence). CDR3 size: 14 residues. With V trimmed by 8 bases and J by 6 bases, 12 bases remained unmatched. The CDR3 is CASFRTGRGGEQYF. The CDR3 nucleotides are TGTGCCAGCTTCCGGACAGGGCGAGGAGGCGAGCAGTACTTC.

This clonotype was recorded at least ten times. This chain links TRBV25-1 with TRBJ1-2; D remains ambiguous. CDR3 length: 13 amino acids. V was clipped by 6 bases and J by 8 bases, with 16 bases between them. Looked up from germline, CDR1 is MGHDK and CDR2 is SYGVNS. The CDR3 protein is CASSPTGSGGYTF. CDR3 in DNA: TGTGCCAGCAGCCCTACGGGTTCGGGGGGCTACACCTTC.

This clonotype has a count of ten or more. The chain combines TRBV5-4 with TRBJ1-6, with D uncertain. Germline CDR1 reads SGHNT; CDR2 reads YYREEE (reference sequence). The CDR3 runs to 13 residues. The V end lost 0 bases, the J end lost 9 bases, and 7 bases lay between the germline ends. This CDR3 reads CASSLAGGSPLHF. The CDR3 region has the DNA TGTGCCAGCAGCTTGGCCGGTGGTTCACCCCTCCACTTT.

In this sample, this clonotype turned up many times. J is TRBJ1-1 and V is TRBV6-5, with 7 bases that match TRBD1. V dropped 8 bases and J dropped 5; count of bases not matched to a gene: 2. This CDR3 has 11 residues. In germline, CDR1 is MNHEY, CDR2 SVGAGI. In DNA form, the CDR3 reads TGTGCCAGCGCACAGGGGACTGAAGCTTTCTTT. Amino acid sequence: CASAQGTEAFF.

This clonotype was seen a few times. This chain connects TRBV12-3 or TRBV12-4 to TRBJ1-5; D possibly corresponds to TRBD1 (6 bases). Trimming took 5 bases from V and 0 from J, leaving 14 bases between them. This CDR3 comprises 16 residues. The chain's CDR3 is CASSQVRDTSNQPQHF. The CDR3 DNA reads as TGTGCCAGCAGTCAAGTCCGGGACACTAGCAATCAGCCCCAGCATTTT.